Presented here are 15 T cell receptor beta chains from one specimen sequenced in a study of shared clonotypes between healthy human individuals. Method: immunoSEQ multiplex PCR; TCRdb's copy keeps in-frame clones and lacks some. The sample consists of fewer than 2.5 million clones, over 85% of them appearing once. The sequenced sample consisted of naive CD4+ T cells from PBMCs. The subset here: CD45RA+ positively selected. These receptors all stem from a man aged 18 to 29 in good health. Some clones in this sample may be carry-over from other donors' samples.

J is TRBJ2-2 and V is TRBV6-1, with 9 positions matching TRBD1. This CDR3 spans 16 amino acids. Trimming cost V 2 bases and J 5 bases; bases outside gene matches: 6. Per the germline V gene, CDR1 is MNHNS and CDR2 is SASEGT. CDR3 DNA: TGTGCCAGCAGTGAAATATGGACAGGGGAAACCGGGGAGCTGTTTTTT. Protein product: CASSEIWTGETGELFF.

The chain recombines TRBV18 with TRBJ1-5; the D is unclear. The CDR3 runs to 16 residues. Germline CDR1 is KGHSH and CDR2 is LQKENI. V lost 3 bases to trimming and J lost 4 bases, with 16 bases between them. CDR3: CASSPAGTVKNQPQHF. The CDR3, as DNA: TGTGCCAGCTCACCCGCGGGCACCGTTAAAAATCAGCCCCAGCATTTT.

The V and J genes are TRBV28 and TRBJ2-5; the D call may be TRBD1 or TRBD2 (5 bases each). The CDR3 covers 13 residues. Trimming stripped 4 bases from V and 4 bases from J, with 10 bases between. The germline V gene has CDR1 MDHEN and CDR2 SYDVKM. In DNA, the CDR3 is TGTGCCAGCAGTTATCATGGGGGAGAGACCCAGTACTTC. Translating it yields CASSYHGGETQYF.

Comment on this clone: In the same sample, other DNA sequences code for this CDR3. The V call is TRBV18, the J call TRBJ2-7; no clear D. The V end lost 3 bases, the J end lost 5 bases, and 5 bases lay between the germline ends. The length of the CDR3 is 11 residues. Germline V gene lookup returns CDR1 KGHSH and CDR2 LQKENI. The CDR3: CASSPKDEQYF. The DNA for the CDR3 is TGTGCCAGCTCACCTAAGGACGAGCAGTACTTC.

The rearrangement joins TRBV28 to TRBJ2-1; D remains ambiguous. CDR3 length: 14 residues. CDR1 and CDR2 from the germline V gene are MDHEN and SYDVKM. V was trimmed by 2 bases and J by 6 bases, leaving 11 bases between them. CDR3 amino acids: CASSLDTPPNEQFF. The CDR3 nucleotides are TGTGCCAGCAGTTTAGACACACCCCCCAATGAGCAGTTCTTC.

CDR3: CASSEASGTDTQYF. The CDR3 nucleotides are TGTGCCAGCAGTGAGGCGTCCGGCACAGATACGCAGTATTTT. The J gene is TRBJ2-3, the V gene TRBV25-1; D gene ambiguous. The CDR3 extends over 14 amino acids. V lost 3 bases, J lost 1 base, and 8 bases lay in between. Germline V gives CDR1 MGHDK, CDR2 SYGVNS.

The chain uses TRBV6-6 and TRBJ1-6, with TRBD1 matching 10 bases. The germline V gene encodes CDR1 MNHNY and CDR2 SVGAGI (reference sequence). J was trimmed by 9 bases and V by 6 bases; bases with no gene match: 8. The CDR3 consists of 15 residues. The CDR3: CASRSGQGTISPLHF. For the CDR3, the DNA is TGTGCCAGCAGATCGGGACAGGGGACGATTTCACCCCTCCACTTT.

The V gene is TRBV11-2, the J gene TRBJ2-5; 9 nucleotides match TRBD2. Germline trimming cut 5 bases from V and 4 bases from J; bases unmatched to any gene: 11. Germline lookup yields CDR1 SGHAT and CDR2 FQNNGV. This CDR3 region has 16 residues. The CDR3 spells CASSKGMRGGPETQYF. DNA of the CDR3: TGTGCCAGCAGCAAAGGGATGCGGGGGGGACCAGAGACCCAGTACTTC.

The rearrangement joins TRBV7-2 to TRBJ2-1; D not resolved. V lost 8 bases and J 8 bases, leaving 16 bases between the germline ends. The CDR3 sequence is 13 residues long. The germline gives CDR1 SGHTA, CDR2 FQGNSA. The CDR3 spells CASGPPNSHEQFF. The CDR3 DNA reads TGTGCCAGCGGTCCCCCTAATAGCCATGAGCAGTTCTTC.

V usage is TRBV11-2 and J usage is TRBJ2-3, with 7 bases identical to TRBD2. V trimming: 7 bases; J trimming: 2 bases; junction bases outside the gene matches: 3. CDR1 and CDR2 from the germline V gene are SGHAT and FQNNGV. This CDR3 has 13 amino acids. The DNA for the CDR3 is TGTGCCAGCACACGGGGGGTCACAGATACGCAGTATTTT. It yields the protein CASTRGVTDTQYF.

The chain joins TRBV30 to TRBJ1-1; D ambiguous. CDR1 GTSNPN and CDR2 SVGIG come from the germline V gene (reference sequence). V gave up 2 bases and J gave up 1 base, with 8 bases separating them. CDR3 length: 13 amino acids. CDR3 in DNA: TGTGCCTGGAGTTCGAATAGGAACACTGAAGCTTTCTTT. This sequence encodes CAWSSNRNTEAFF.

This chain connects TRBV5-6 to TRBJ2-1, with 7 bases aligning to TRBD2. Per the germline V gene, CDR1 is SGHDT and CDR2 is YYEEEE. CDR3 length equals 17 residues. The trim removed 1 base at V and 2 bases at J, leaving 9 bases unmatched. CDR3 region: CASSLIRSGATYNEQFF. The CDR3 nucleotides are TGTGCCAGCAGCTTGATAAGGAGCGGGGCGACCTACAATGAGCAGTTCTTC.

With respect to this clone: This sample also contains other DNA sequences that code for the same CDR3. The chain uses TRBV28 and TRBJ2-1; D not certain. Germline loops: CDR1 MDHEN, CDR2 SYDVKM. V was cut by 3 bases and J by 4 bases, with 10 bases left in between. The CDR3 contains 14 residues. The CDR3 protein is CASSLGGLYNEQFF. The CDR3 nucleotides are TGTGCCAGCAGTTTGGGCGGTCTTTACAATGAGCAGTTCTTC.

V and J are TRBV7-7 and TRBJ2-5; the D gene is possibly TRBD2 (6 bases). V gave up 2 bases and J gave up 5 bases, with 12 bases separating them. Germline loops: CDR1 SSHAT, CDR2 FNYEAQ (reference sequence). The CDR3 is 14 amino acids. CDR3 nucleotides: TGTGCCAGCAGCTTACGGAGGGCGGGGGAGACCCAGTACTTC. Amino acids: CASSLRRAGETQYF.

The chain recombines TRBV29-1 with TRBJ2-5, with D possibly matching TRBD1 (5 bases). Judging by the DNA end, TRBJ2-7 fits better; the J call may be wrong. CDR1 and CDR2 from the germline V gene are SQVTM and ANQGSEA. The CDR3 is made up of 14 amino acids. CDR3 bases: TGCAGCGTGGGGCAGACCCTCCTACAATACGAGCAGTACTTC. Protein: CSVGQTLLQYEQYF.